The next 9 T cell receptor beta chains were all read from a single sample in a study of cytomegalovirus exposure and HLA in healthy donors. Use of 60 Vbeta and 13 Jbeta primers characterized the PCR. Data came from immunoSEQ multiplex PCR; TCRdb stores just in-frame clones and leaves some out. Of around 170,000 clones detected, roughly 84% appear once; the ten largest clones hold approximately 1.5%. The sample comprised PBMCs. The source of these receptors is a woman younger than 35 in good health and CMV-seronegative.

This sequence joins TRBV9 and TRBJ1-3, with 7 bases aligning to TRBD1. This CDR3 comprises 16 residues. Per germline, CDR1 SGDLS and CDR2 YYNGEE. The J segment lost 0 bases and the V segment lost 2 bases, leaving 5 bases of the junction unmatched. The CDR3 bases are TGTGCCAGCAGCGTTCGGGACAGTTACTCTGGAAACACCATATATTTT. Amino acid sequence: CASSVRDSYSGNTIYF.

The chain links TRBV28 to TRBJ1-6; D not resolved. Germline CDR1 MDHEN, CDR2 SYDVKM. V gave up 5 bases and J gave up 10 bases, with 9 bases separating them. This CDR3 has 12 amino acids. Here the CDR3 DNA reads TGTGCCAGCAGTCCCTTCGGGTCACCCCTCCACTTT. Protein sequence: CASSPFGSPLHF.

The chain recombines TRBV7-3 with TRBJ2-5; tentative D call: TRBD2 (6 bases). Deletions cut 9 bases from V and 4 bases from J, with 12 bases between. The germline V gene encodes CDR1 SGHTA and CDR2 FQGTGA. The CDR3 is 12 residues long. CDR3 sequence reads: CASALGGETQYF. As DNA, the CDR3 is TGTGCCAGTGCGTTGGGGGGAGAGACCCAGTACTTC.

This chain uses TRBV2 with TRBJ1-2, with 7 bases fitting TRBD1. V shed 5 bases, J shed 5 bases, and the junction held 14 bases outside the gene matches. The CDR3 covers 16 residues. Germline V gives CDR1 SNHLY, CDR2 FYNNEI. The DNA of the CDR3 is TGTGCCAGCAGTCCCCAGGGGGACAGCTTGGGGTATGGCTACACCTTC. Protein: CASSPQGDSLGYGYTF.

This chain's CDR3 is CASSLGSGGTGELFF. CDR3 nucleotide sequence: TGTGCCAGCAGCTTAGGTAGCGGGGGAACCGGGGAGCTGTTTTTT. V and J are TRBV11-2 and TRBJ2-2, with 9 bases fitting TRBD2. This CDR3 spans 15 amino acids. The ends lost 1 base at V and 5 bases at J; junction bases unmatched: 2. The V gene's germline CDR1 is SGHAT and CDR2 FQNNGV.

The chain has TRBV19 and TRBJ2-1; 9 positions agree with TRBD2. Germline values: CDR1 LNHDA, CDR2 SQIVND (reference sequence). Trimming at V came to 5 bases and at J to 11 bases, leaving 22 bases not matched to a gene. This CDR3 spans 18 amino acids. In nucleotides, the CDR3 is TGTGCCAGTAGTTCTCCTGGCGGGGGGGACTTACTACAATTTAAGCAGTTCTTC. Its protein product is CASSSPGGGDLLQFKQFF.

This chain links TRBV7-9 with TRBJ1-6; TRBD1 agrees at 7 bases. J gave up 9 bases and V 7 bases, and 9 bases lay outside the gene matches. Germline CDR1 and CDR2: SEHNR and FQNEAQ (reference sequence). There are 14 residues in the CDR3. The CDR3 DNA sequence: TGTGCCAGCATCCCCCAGGGGGTTAGTTCACCCCTCCACTTT. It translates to CASIPQGVSSPLHF.

The CDR3, as DNA: TGTGCCAGCAGACAGGGTCACTACGAGCAGTACTTC. It codes for CASRQGHYEQYF. This sequence joins TRBV27 and TRBJ2-7; D perhaps matches TRBD1 (6 bases). This CDR3 comprises 12 residues. Germline V gene lookup returns CDR1 MNHEY and CDR2 SMNVEV (reference sequence). The V gene lost 6 bases and the J gene lost 3 bases, with 9 bases spanning the gap.

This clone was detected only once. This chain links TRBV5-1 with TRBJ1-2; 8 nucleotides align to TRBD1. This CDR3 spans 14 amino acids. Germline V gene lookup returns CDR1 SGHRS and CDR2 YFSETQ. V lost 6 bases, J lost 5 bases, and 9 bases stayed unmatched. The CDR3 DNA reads TGCGCCAGCACCGTGACAGGGGAAGGGTATGGCTACACCTTC. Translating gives CASTVTGEGYGYTF.